This TCR beta chain stems from a study of T-cell memory formation after mild COVID-19. The overall study: TCR clusters largely stayed donor specific. Study-wide findings and caveats: What remained unconfirmed was the SARS-CoV-2 specificity of second-wave clones peaking on day 37. Memory from before infection featured some responding clones, which suggests cross-reactive memory joined.

On this clonotype: Its matching antigen is unknown.

After 5'RACE with constant-segment primers, TCR alpha and TCR beta cDNA libraries carrying sample barcodes and UMIs were obtained. MiXCR was run by TCRdb on the 5' RACE reads, yielding one entry per CDR3 protein. This sample carries approximately 340,000 distinct CDR3 sequences, 10% to 15% of them seen once, and the ten largest clones take 20% to 25%. The source of this sequence is a young man who had mild COVID-19 (a few samples of this study predate the infection). Cell type and time point are not known. The sample consisted of PBMCs or a T cell subset sorted from them (not recorded which).

CDR3 in amino acids: CASSLGFIGSDGYTF. CDR3 sequence (DNA): TGTGCCAGCAGCTTAGGATTCATAGGGTCGGATGGCTACACCTTC. The V and J genes are TRBV7-8 and TRBJ1-2; no definite D call. CDR3 length: 15 residues. Trimming took 1 base from V and 6 from J, leaving 15 bases between them. Germline V lookup: CDR1 SGHVS, CDR2 FQNEAQ. Combining the CDR3 with reference TRBV7-8 and TRBJ1-2 gives the whole variable domain GAGVSQSPRYKVAKRGQDVALRCDPISGHVSLFWYQQALGQGPEFLTYFQNEAQLDKSGLPSDRFFAERPEGSVSTLKIQRTQQEDSAVYLCASSLGFIGSDGYTFGSGTRLTVV.